This entry is about one T cell receptor (beta chain). What it binds is not known. The data were produced by immunoSEQ multiplex PCR, yet TCRdb's version contains in-frame clones alone and is incomplete. The sample includes about 68,000 clones, about 91% of them seen just once. The data originate from a study of OX40 agonist ivuxolimab in advanced cancers. Study summary: Patients were dosed with the agonistic anti-OX40 (CD134) antibody ivuxolimab. Study results and caveats: In CD8+ T cells, expanded clones were on average more numerous than in CD4+.

The CDR3 is made up of 16 amino acids. V was pared by 1 base and J by 3 bases, with 6 bases of the junction left unmatched. Germline lookup yields CDR1 MNHEY and CDR2 SVGAGI. The clonotype originates from an adult with an advanced solid tumor such as melanoma, head and neck, liver or kidney cancer. This specimen was CD4+ or CD8+ T cells sorted from blood, taken in a trial of the OX40 agonist ivuxolimab. This sequence joins TRBV6-5 and TRBJ1-1; 9 bases map to TRBD1. The CDR3 sequence is CASSYWTGATHTEAFF. As DNA, the CDR3 is TGTGCCAGCAGTTACTGGACAGGGGCAACTCACACTGAAGCTTTCTTT.